This passage covers 13 T cell receptor beta chains from one sample sequenced in a study of OX40 agonist ivuxolimab in advanced cancers. This table comes from immunoSEQ multiplex PCR, and its TCRdb copy is limited to in-frame clones, with some not included. Here the sample spans more than 25,000 clones, roughly 88% being singletons. The input for sequencing was CD4+ or CD8+ T cells sorted from blood, taken in a trial of the OX40 agonist ivuxolimab. The receptors were sampled from an adult with an advanced solid tumor such as melanoma, head and neck, liver or kidney cancer.

This chain uses TRBV7-8 with TRBJ2-3, with no clear D. This CDR3 contains 14 residues. V dropped 0 bases and J dropped 0 bases, with 4 bases sitting between them. From germline, CDR1 is SGHVS and CDR2 FQNEAQ. CDR3 residues: CASSLAGSTDTQYF. The CDR3 nucleotides read TGTGCCAGCAGCTTAGCAGGGAGCACAGATACGCAGTATTTT.

The chain employs TRBV6-5 and TRBJ2-4; 7 nucleotides align to TRBD1. The CDR3 contains 14 residues. V shed 3 bases, J shed 7 bases, and the junction held 6 bases outside the gene matches. Germline assignment: CDR1 MNHEY and CDR2 SVGAGI. CDR3 in DNA: TGTGCCAGCAGTTATAGGGGGCGGTTTAACATTCAGTACTTC. Translated: CASSYRGRFNIQYF.

This clone was recorded only once. V and J are TRBV29-1 and TRBJ2-1; D is ambiguous. Germline CDR1 SQVTM, CDR2 ANQGSEA. Trimming pared 4 bases from V and 3 bases from J, leaving 7 bases between. This CDR3 is 12 amino acids long. DNA of the CDR3: TGCAGCGTTGGGCGAAGCTACAATGAGCAGTTCTTC. It encodes CSVGRSYNEQFF.

This clone was observed a single time. This chain joins TRBV5-6 and TRBJ2-7; 11 nucleotides align to TRBD2. Germline assignment: CDR1 SGHDT and CDR2 YYEEEE. This CDR3 region has 17 residues. The V gene end was trimmed by 0 bases and the J gene end by 5 bases; junction bases not matched to a gene: 10. The chain's CDR3 is CASSLAASGRQIHEQYF. CDR3 DNA: TGTGCCAGCAGCTTGGCAGCTAGCGGGAGGCAGATCCACGAGCAGTACTTC.

The chain uses TRBV11-2 and TRBJ2-3; TRBD2 agrees at 9 bases. The CDR3 has 15 amino acids. After removal of 6 bases from V and 4 bases from J, the junction contained 8 bases not matched to a gene. Germline loops: CDR1 SGHAT, CDR2 FQNNGV. The CDR3 protein is CASRLAGRRADTQYF. The CDR3 nucleotides are TGTGCCAGCAGGCTAGCGGGGAGGAGGGCAGATACGCAGTATTTT.

This clone was detected a few times. The rearrangement joins TRBV19 to TRBJ1-1; D unclear. Trimming stripped 1 base from V and 4 bases from J, with 19 bases between. CDR3 length: 17 amino acids. Germline assignment: CDR1 LNHDA and CDR2 SQIVND (reference sequence). The CDR3, as DNA: TGTGCCAGTAGTATAGGCCAAGGCGGCTTAACGAGCACTGAAGCTTTCTTT. This translates into CASSIGQGGLTSTEAFF. Looking up the rest from reference TRBV19 and TRBJ1-1 gives the full variable domain: DGGITQSPKYLFRKEGQNVTLSCEQNLNHDAMYWYRQDPGQGLRLIYYSQIVNDFQKGDIAEGYSVSREKKESFPLTVTSAQKNPTAFYLCASSIGQGGLTSTEAFFGQGTRLTVV.

This clone has a single count. The rearrangement links TRBV10-1 to TRBJ1-6; a possible D gene is TRBD1 (5 bases). V was cut by 4 bases and J by 7 bases, with 11 bases left in between. Germline assignment: CDR1 WNHNN and CDR2 SYGVQD (reference sequence). This CDR3 is built from 14 residues. The CDR3 DNA reads as TGCGCCAGCAGTGGACAACAGGTCAATTCACCCCTCCACTTT. Translated, it gives CASSGQQVNSPLHF.

This rearrangement joins TRBV5-6 to TRBJ2-1; no firm D call. Germline V gene data show CDR1 as SGHDT and CDR2 as YYEEEE. CDR3 length equals 11 residues. Trimming removed 0 bases at V and 8 bases at J, with 3 bases between. The CDR3 region has the DNA TGTGCCAGCAGCTTGGCCCATGAGCAGTTCTTC. Translated, it gives CASSLAHEQFF.

The gene calls are TRBV19 and TRBJ2-1; D might be TRBD1 or TRBD2, each matching 5 bases. Between the trimmed V and J ends, which lost 4 bases and 2 bases, there was a span of 12 bases. The CDR3 covers 15 residues. The germline CDR1 and CDR2 sequences are LNHDA and SQIVND (reference sequence). CDR3 DNA sequence: TGTGCCAGTAGTACGGGACCTCAAACCTACAATGAGCAGTTCTTC. Translating gives CASSTGPQTYNEQFF.

The rearrangement uses TRBV7-9 and TRBJ2-5; 8 bases fit TRBD2. The CDR3 extends over 13 amino acids. The germline CDR1 and CDR2 sequences are SEHNR and FQNEAQ (reference sequence). V shed 4 bases, J shed 11 bases, and the junction held 9 bases outside the gene matches. CDR3: CASSYSGTPEQYF. In DNA, the CDR3 is TGTGCCAGCAGCTATAGCGGGACCCCAGAGCAGTACTTC.

The chain couples TRBV15 to TRBJ1-6; D is unclear. CDR1 LNHNV and CDR2 YYDKDF come from the germline V gene (reference sequence). Deletions cut 5 bases from V and 7 bases from J, with 15 bases between. This CDR3 contains 15 residues. CDR3 DNA: TGTGCCACCAGCTTCGCCTGGGCGGAGAATTCACCCCTCCACTTT. As protein: CATSFAWAENSPLHF.

The chain joins TRBV6-5 to TRBJ1-6; no firm D call. The CDR3 loop spans 15 amino acids. CDR1 MNHEY and CDR2 SVGAGI come from the germline V gene. V shed 7 bases and J shed 0 bases, with 10 bases lying between them. CDR3 in amino acids: CASKSRHSYNSPLHF. The CDR3 nucleotides read TGTGCCAGCAAGTCTAGGCACTCCTATAATTCACCCCTCCACTTT.

The gene calls are TRBV19 and TRBJ2-7; D not certain. The CDR3 totals 13 residues. Trimming left V 1 base short and J 2 bases short, with 6 bases between. From germline, CDR1 is LNHDA and CDR2 SQIVND (reference sequence). The DNA of the CDR3 is TGTGCCAGTAGTATAGTCCCCACCTACGAGCAGTACTTC. It yields the protein CASSIVPTYEQYF.